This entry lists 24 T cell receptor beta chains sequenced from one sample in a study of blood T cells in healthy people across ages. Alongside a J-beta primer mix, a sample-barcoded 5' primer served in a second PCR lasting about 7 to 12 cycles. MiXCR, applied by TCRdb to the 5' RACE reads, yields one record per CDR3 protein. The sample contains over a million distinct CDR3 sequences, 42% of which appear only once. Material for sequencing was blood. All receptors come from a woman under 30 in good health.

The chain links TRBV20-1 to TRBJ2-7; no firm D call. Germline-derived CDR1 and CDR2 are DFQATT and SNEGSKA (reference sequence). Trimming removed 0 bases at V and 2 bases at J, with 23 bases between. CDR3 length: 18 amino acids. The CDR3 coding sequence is TGCAGTGCTAGAGATCGAAGTCTAGGACGGCACTCAACCTACGAGCAGTACTTC. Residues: CSARDRSLGRHSTYEQYF.

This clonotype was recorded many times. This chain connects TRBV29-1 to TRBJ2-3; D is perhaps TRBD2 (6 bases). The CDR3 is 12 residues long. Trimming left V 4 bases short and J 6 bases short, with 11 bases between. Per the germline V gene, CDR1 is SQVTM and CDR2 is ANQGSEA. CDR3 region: CSVVAGGDTQYF. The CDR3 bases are TGCAGCGTTGTAGCTGGGGGGGATACGCAGTATTTT.

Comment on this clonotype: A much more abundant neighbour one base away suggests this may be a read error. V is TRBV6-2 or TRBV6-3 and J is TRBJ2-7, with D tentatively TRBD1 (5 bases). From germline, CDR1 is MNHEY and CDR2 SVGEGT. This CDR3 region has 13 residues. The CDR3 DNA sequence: TGTACCAGCAGTTACCTGACAGACTACGAGCAGTACTTC. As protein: CTSSYLTDYEQYF.

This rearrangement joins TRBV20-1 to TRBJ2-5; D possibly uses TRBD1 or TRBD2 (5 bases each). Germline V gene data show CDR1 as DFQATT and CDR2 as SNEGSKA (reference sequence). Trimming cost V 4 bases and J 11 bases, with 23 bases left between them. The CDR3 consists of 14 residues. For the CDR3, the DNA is TGCAGTGCTAAGCCCCCGGTCTCCCTGGGGGAGCAGTACTTC. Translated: CSAKPPVSLGEQYF.

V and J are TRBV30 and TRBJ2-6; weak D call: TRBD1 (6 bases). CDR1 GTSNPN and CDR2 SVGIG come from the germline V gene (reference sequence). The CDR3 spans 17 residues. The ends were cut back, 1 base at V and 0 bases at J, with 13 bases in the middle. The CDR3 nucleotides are TGTGCCTGGAGTGGTGGACAGCTATCCTCTGGGGCCAACGTCCTGACTTTC. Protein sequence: CAWSGGQLSSGANVLTF.

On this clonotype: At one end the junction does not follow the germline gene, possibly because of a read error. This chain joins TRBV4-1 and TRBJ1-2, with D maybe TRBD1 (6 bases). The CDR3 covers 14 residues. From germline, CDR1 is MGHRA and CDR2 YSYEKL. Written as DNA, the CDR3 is TGCGCCAGCAGCCTGGGGGCGGGTTACTATGACTACACCTTC. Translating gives CASSLGAGYYDYTF.

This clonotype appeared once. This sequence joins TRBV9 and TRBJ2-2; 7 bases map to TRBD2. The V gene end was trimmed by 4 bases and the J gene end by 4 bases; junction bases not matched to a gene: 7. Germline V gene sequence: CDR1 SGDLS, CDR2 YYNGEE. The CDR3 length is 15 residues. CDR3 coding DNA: TGTGCCAGCAGCCCAGGAGCGGGGACCACCGGGGAGCTGTTTTTT. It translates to CASSPGAGTTGELFF.

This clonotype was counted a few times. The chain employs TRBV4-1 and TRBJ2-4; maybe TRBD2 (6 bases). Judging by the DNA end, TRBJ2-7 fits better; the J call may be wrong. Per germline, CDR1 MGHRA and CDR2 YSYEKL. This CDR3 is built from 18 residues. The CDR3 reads CASSREVGLGTSSYEQYF. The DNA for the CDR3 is TGCGCCAGCAGCCGGGAGGTAGGTTTGGGGACTTCATCCTACGAGCAGTACTTC.

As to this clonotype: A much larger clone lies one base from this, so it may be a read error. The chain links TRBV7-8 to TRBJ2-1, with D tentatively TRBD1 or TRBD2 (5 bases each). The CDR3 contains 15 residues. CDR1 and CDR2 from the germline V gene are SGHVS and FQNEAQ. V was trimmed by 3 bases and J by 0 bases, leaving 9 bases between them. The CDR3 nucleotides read TGTGCCAGCAGCTTGGGACCAACCTCCTACAATGAGCAGTTCTTC. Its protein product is CASSLGPTSYNEQFF.

The CDR3 DNA reads as TGTGCCAGCAGCCAAGCAAGTGGGCAGTTCTTC. It yields the protein CASSQASGQFF. This rearrangement joins TRBV3-1 to TRBJ2-1, with D uncertain. V was pared by 1 base and J by 12 bases, with 7 bases between. Germline V CDR1 and CDR2: LGHDT, YNNKEL (reference sequence). There are 11 residues in the CDR3.

CDR3: CASSFYQGGYGYTF. The CDR3 region has the DNA TGTGCCAGCAGTTTTTATCAGGGGGGCTATGGCTACACCTTC. The chain couples TRBV6-5 to TRBJ1-2; 7 bases are a match to TRBD1. With 4 bases clipped from V and 4 bases from J, the junction kept 6 bases outside the gene matches. There are 14 residues in the CDR3. The V gene's germline CDR1 is MNHEY and CDR2 SVGAGI.

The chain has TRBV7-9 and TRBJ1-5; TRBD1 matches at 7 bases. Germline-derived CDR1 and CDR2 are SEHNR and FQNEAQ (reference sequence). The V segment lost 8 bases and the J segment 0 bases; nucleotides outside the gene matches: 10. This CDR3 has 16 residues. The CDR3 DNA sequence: TGTGCCAGCGGACGGGACAGAGACTATAGCAATCAGCCCCAGCATTTT. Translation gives CASGRDRDYSNQPQHF.

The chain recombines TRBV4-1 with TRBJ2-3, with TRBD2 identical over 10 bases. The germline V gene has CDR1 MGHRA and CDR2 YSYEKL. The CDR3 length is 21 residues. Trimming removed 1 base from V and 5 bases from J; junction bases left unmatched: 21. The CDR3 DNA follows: TGCGCCAGCAGCCAAGCCTTCAGCGGGAGGGCCCGGGGACACACAGGAGATACGCAGTATTTT. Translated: CASSQAFSGRARGHTGDTQYF.

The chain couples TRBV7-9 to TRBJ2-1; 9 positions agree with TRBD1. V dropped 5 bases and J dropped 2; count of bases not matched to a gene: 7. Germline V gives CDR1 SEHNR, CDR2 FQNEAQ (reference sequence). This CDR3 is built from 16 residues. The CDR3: CASSPGDREPYNEQFF. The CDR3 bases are TGTGCCAGCAGCCCGGGGGACAGGGAGCCCTACAATGAGCAGTTCTTC.

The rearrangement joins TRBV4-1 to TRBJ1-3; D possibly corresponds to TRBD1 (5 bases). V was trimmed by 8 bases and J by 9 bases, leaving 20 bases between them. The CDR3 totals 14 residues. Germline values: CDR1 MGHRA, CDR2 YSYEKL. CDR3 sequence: CASGPTGTGGTIYF. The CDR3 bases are TGCGCCAGCGGACCAACCGGGACCGGGGGCACCATATATTTT.

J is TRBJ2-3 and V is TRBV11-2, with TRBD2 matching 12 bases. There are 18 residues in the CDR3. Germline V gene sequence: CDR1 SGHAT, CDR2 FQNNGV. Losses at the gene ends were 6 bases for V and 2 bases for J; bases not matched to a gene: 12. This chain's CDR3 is CASRLRARLAGDTDTQYF. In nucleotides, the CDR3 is TGTGCCAGCAGATTAAGAGCCCGACTAGCGGGAGACACAGATACGCAGTATTTT. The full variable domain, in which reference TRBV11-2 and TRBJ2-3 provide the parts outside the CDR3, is EAGVAQSPRYKIIEKRQSVAFWCNPISGHATLYWYQQILGQGPKLLIQFQNNGVVDDSQLPKDRFSAERLKGVDSTLKIQPAKLEDSAVYLCASRLRARLAGDTDTQYFGPGTRLTVL.

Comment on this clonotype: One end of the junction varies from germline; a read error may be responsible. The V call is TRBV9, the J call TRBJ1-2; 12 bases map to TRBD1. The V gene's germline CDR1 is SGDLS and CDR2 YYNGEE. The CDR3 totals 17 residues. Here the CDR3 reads CASSVDGTGGADYGCTF. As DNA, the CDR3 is TGTGCCAGCAGCGTAGATGGGACAGGGGGCGCGGACTATGGCTGCACCTTC. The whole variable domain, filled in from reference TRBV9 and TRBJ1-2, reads DSGVTQTPKHLITATGQRVTLRCSPRSGDLSVYWYQQSLDQGLQFLIQYYNGEERAKGNILERFSAQQFPDLHSELNLSSLELGDSALYFCASSVDGTGGADYGCTFGSGTRLTVV.

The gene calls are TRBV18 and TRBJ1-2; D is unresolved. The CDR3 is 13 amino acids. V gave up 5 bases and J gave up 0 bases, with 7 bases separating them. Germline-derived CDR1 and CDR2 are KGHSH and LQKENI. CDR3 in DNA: TGTGCCAGCTCAACTCAGCCTAACTATGGCTACACCTTC. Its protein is CASSTQPNYGYTF.

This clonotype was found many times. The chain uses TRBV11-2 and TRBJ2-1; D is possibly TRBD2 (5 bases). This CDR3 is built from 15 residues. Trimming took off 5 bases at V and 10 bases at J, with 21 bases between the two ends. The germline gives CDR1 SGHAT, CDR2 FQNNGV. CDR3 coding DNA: TGTGCCAGCAGCATCACTAGATTGTCAGAGGAAGAGCAGTTCTTC. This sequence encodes CASSITRLSEEEQFF. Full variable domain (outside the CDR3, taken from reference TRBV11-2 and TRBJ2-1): EAGVAQSPRYKIIEKRQSVAFWCNPISGHATLYWYQQILGQGPKLLIQFQNNGVVDDSQLPKDRFSAERLKGVDSTLKIQPAKLEDSAVYLCASSITRLSEEEQFFGPGTRLTVL.

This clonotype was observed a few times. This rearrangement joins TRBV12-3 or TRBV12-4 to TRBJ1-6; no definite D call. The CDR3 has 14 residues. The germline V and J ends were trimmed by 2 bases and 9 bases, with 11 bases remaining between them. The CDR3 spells CASSLRGRLSPLHF. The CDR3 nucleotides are TGTGCCAGCAGTTTACGAGGAAGGCTTTCACCCCTCCACTTT.

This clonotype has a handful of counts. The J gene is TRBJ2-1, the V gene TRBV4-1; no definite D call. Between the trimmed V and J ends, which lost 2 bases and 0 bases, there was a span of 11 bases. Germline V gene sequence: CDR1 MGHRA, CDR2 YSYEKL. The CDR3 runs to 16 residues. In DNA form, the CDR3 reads TGCGCCAGCAGCCAACCGTTACGGGCCTCCTACAATGAGCAGTTCTTC. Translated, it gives CASSQPLRASYNEQFF.

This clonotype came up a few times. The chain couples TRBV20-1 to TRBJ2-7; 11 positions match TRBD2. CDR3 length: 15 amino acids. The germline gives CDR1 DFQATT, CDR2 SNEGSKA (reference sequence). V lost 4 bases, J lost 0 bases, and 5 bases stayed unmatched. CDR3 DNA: TGCAGTGCTAAGAATAGCGGGGGGGACTCCTACGAGCAGTACTTC. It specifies CSAKNSGGDSYEQYF.

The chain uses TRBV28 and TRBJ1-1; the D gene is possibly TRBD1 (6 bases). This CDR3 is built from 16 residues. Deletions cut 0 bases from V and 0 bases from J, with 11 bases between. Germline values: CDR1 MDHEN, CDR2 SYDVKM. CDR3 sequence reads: CASSLWEGGLNTEAFF. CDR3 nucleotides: TGTGCCAGCAGTTTATGGGAGGGGGGACTGAACACTGAAGCTTTCTTT.

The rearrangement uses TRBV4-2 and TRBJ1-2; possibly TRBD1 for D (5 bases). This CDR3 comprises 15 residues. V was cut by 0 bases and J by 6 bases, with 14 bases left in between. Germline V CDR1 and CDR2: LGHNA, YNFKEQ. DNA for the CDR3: TGTGCCAGCAGCCAAGATGGTCGGCAGGGTGATGGCTACACCTTC. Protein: CASSQDGRQGDGYTF.